The 18 T cell receptor beta chains reported below all come from one sample, sequenced in a study of cytomegalovirus exposure and HLA in healthy donors. PCR used 60 Vbeta primers and 13 Jbeta primers. Profiled with immunoSEQ multiplex PCR; TCRdb holds only in-frame clones, not every one. This table has 100,000 to 150,000 clones, about 84% appearing once. Material for sequencing was PBMCs. The source is a man between 18 and 29 years old in good health and CMV-seropositive.

J is TRBJ1-2 and V is TRBV6-5; tentatively, D is TRBD1 (6 bases). The CDR3 is 13 residues long. Trimming took off 7 bases at V and 8 bases at J, with 17 bases between the two ends. In germline, CDR1 is MNHEY, CDR2 SVGAGI. The CDR3 here is CASTDQGGGGYTF. The DNA for the CDR3 is TGTGCCAGCACCGACCAAGGGGGAGGGGGCTACACCTTC.

A single count supports this clone. J is TRBJ2-7 and V is TRBV29-1; D might be TRBD1 (5 bases). Germline-derived CDR1 and CDR2 are SQVTM and ANQGSEA. CDR3 length: 12 residues. Trimming cost V 4 bases and J 5 bases, with 12 bases left between them. The CDR3 nucleotides read TGCAGCGTTGGGAGTGACAGCCACGAGCAGTACTTC. It codes for CSVGSDSHEQYF.

This rearrangement joins TRBV5-4 to TRBJ2-6, with 9 nucleotides matching TRBD1. CDR1 and CDR2 (germline): SGHNT, YYREEE (reference sequence). V was clipped by 3 bases and J by 4 bases; unmatched bases: 8. The CDR3 loop spans 17 amino acids. CDR3 nucleotides: TGTGCCAGCAGCTCACCGGGACAGGGAGCCGGGGCCAACGTCCTGACTTTC. Its translation is CASSSPGQGAGANVLTF.

The J gene is TRBJ1-3, the V gene TRBV9, with 8 bases aligning to TRBD1. The germline V gene has CDR1 SGDLS and CDR2 YYNGEE. V dropped 4 bases and J dropped 9; count of bases not matched to a gene: 9. There are 14 residues in the CDR3. The CDR3 here is CASSHGQGGGTIYF. For the CDR3, the DNA is TGTGCCAGCAGCCATGGACAGGGAGGCGGCACCATATATTTT.

This chain links TRBV7-2 with TRBJ1-3; a possible D gene is TRBD1 (5 bases). The CDR3 contains 14 residues. V dropped 8 bases and J dropped 2 bases, with 13 bases sitting between them. Germline V gives CDR1 SGHTA, CDR2 FQGNSA. In nucleotides, the CDR3 is TGTGCCAGCGGACAACGGGCTGCTGGAAACACCATATATTTT. This translates into CASGQRAAGNTIYF.

The chain joins TRBV2 to TRBJ2-1; perhaps TRBD2 as D (6 bases). Per the germline V gene, CDR1 is SNHLY and CDR2 is FYNNEI. The V gene lost 4 bases and the J gene lost 3 bases, with 13 bases spanning the gap. The CDR3 covers 15 residues. CDR3: CASSGRGTFYNEQFF. In nucleotides, the CDR3 is TGTGCCAGCAGTGGACGCGGGACTTTCTACAATGAGCAGTTCTTC. Supplemented by reference TRBV2 and TRBJ2-1, the full variable domain reads EPEVTQTPSHQVTQMGQEVILRCVPISNHLYFYWYRQILGQKVEFLVSFYNNEISEKSEIFDDQFSVERPDGSNFTLKIRSTKLEDSAMYFCASSGRGTFYNEQFFGPGTRLTVL.

The J gene is TRBJ2-7, the V gene TRBV7-9; the D gene is possibly TRBD1 (5 bases). CDR3 length: 13 amino acids. The germline V and J ends were trimmed by 5 bases and 2 bases, with 10 bases remaining between them. CDR1 is SEHNR, CDR2 FQNEAQ, per germline (reference sequence). CDR3: CASSLDTAYEQYF. The CDR3 DNA reads TGTGCCAGCAGCCTGGACACAGCCTACGAGCAGTACTTC.

The V and J genes are TRBV7-9 and TRBJ1-2; 12 positions agree with TRBD1. The ends lost 5 bases at V and 7 bases at J; junction bases unmatched: 11. The CDR3 consists of 16 residues. The germline CDR1 and CDR2 sequences are SEHNR and FQNEAQ (reference sequence). CDR3 in DNA: TGTGCCAGCAGCCGACCGGGACAGGGGGCGTTAGGTGGCTACACCTTC. This sequence encodes CASSRPGQGALGGYTF.

The chain couples TRBV7-2 to TRBJ2-1; TRBD1 matches at 10 bases. Per germline, CDR1 SGHTA and CDR2 FQGNSA. The CDR3 spans 16 residues. Trimming took 5 bases from V and 9 from J; bases not matched to a gene: 13. CDR3 sequence: CASSLARTGGVGEQFF. The CDR3 nucleotides are TGTGCCAGCAGCCTCGCCCGGACAGGGGGAGTGGGTGAGCAGTTCTTC.

The rearrangement uses TRBV7-9 and TRBJ2-3, with 10 bases identical to TRBD2. Germline values: CDR1 SEHNR, CDR2 FQNEAQ (reference sequence). The CDR3 contains 18 residues. V lost 1 base to trimming and J lost 5 bases; unmatched junction nucleotides: 12. This CDR3 reads CASSLEWKLAGFGDTQYF. CDR3 coding DNA: TGTGCCAGCAGCTTAGAGTGGAAACTAGCGGGGTTCGGAGATACGCAGTATTTT.

The chain links TRBV9 to TRBJ2-7; D might be TRBD2 (6 bases). Trimming shortened V by 0 bases and J by 2 bases, and 18 bases separated the two germline ends. Germline lookup yields CDR1 SGDLS and CDR2 YYNGEE. The CDR3 runs to 17 residues. The CDR3: CASSVGSAGISTYEQYF. The DNA for the CDR3 is TGTGCCAGCAGCGTAGGGTCCGCGGGGATAAGCACCTACGAGCAGTACTTC.

This clone occurred once. The chain employs TRBV7-7 and TRBJ2-5, with TRBD2 matching over 12 bases. V was clipped by 1 base and J by 3 bases; unmatched bases: 3. CDR1 is SSHAT, CDR2 FNYEAQ, per germline (reference sequence). The length of the CDR3 is 16 residues. The CDR3 region is CASSLDLAGGEETQYF. Here the CDR3 DNA reads TGTGCCAGCAGCTTAGACCTAGCGGGGGGGGAAGAGACCCAGTACTTC. The variable domain in full, with the rest retrieved from reference TRBV7-7 and TRBJ2-5, is GAGVSQSPRYKVTKRGQDVTLRCDPISSHATLYWYQQALGQGPEFLTYFNYEAQPDKSGLPSDRFSAERPEGSISTLTIQRTEQRDSAMYRCASSLDLAGGEETQYFGPGTRLLVL.

This chain connects TRBV9 to TRBJ1-1, with 10 positions matching TRBD1. Germline CDR1 SGDLS, CDR2 YYNGEE. The CDR3 contains 16 residues. The trim removed 0 bases at V and 2 bases at J, leaving 4 bases unmatched. CDR3 sequence (DNA): TGTGCCAGCAGCGTAGCGGGACAGGGGACCAACACTGAAGCTTTCTTT. Translating gives CASSVAGQGTNTEAFF.

The J gene is TRBJ2-3, the V gene TRBV5-6, with D maybe TRBD2 (5 bases). Germline CDR1 SGHDT, CDR2 YYEEEE. CDR3 size: 16 residues. Trimming removed 3 bases from V and 4 bases from J, with 18 bases in between. This chain's CDR3 is CASSSRLTIGADTQYF. The CDR3 DNA reads as TGTGCCAGCAGCTCCAGACTGACTATCGGGGCAGATACGCAGTATTTT.

The chain joins TRBV6-5 to TRBJ2-2; a possible D gene is TRBD1 (6 bases). The CDR3 extends over 16 amino acids. Trimming shortened V by 4 bases and J by 2 bases, and 14 bases separated the two germline ends. The V gene's germline CDR1 is MNHEY and CDR2 SVGAGI. In DNA form, the CDR3 reads TGTGCCAGCAGTTGGACGGGACAAATCAACACCGGGGAGCTGTTTTTT. This encodes CASSWTGQINTGELFF.

Worth noting for this clone: At the DNA level, this CDR3 is encoded by other sequences in the same sample as well. The gene calls are TRBV19 and TRBJ1-1; 8 bases map to TRBD1. The CDR3 covers 13 residues. V was clipped by 6 bases and J by 4 bases; unmatched bases: 4. Germline V lookup: CDR1 LNHDA, CDR2 SQIVND (reference sequence). The CDR3: CASSIGQGTEAFF. The CDR3 DNA sequence: TGTGCCAGTAGCATTGGACAGGGCACTGAAGCTTTCTTT.

This clone showed up just once. The V and J genes are TRBV6-5 and TRBJ2-5; D may be TRBD2 (5 bases). The tail of the sequence fits TRBJ2-7 better, so the J call may be wrong. This CDR3 has 14 amino acids. Germline assignment: CDR1 MNHEY and CDR2 SVGAGI. CDR3 in DNA: TGTGCCAGCAGCCACACAAGAGAGGGCTACGAGCAGTACTTC. This encodes CASSHTREGYEQYF.

The V and J genes are TRBV5-1 and TRBJ2-1, with TRBD2 identical over 12 bases. V shed 4 bases and J 0 bases; nucleotides not matched to a gene: 8. Germline CDR1 SGHRS, CDR2 YFSETQ. This CDR3 contains 18 residues. CDR3 amino acids: CASSTGTSGWSSYNEQFF. DNA of the CDR3: TGCGCCAGCAGCACCGGGACTAGCGGGTGGAGCTCCTACAATGAGCAGTTCTTC. The entire variable domain, with the rest obtained from reference TRBV5-1 and TRBJ2-1, is as follows: KAGVTQTPRYLIKTRGQQVTLSCSPISGHRSVSWYQQTPGQGLQFLFEYFSETQRNKGNFPGRFSGRQFSNSRSEMNVSTLELGDSALYLCASSTGTSGWSSYNEQFFGPGTRLTVL.